This T cell receptor (beta chain) was sequenced in a study of shared clonotypes between healthy human individuals (dated by TCRdb to the early 2020s). Regarding the complete study: The cohort included a few men and two women between 18 and 49 years of age. For each donor, CD4 naive and CD4 memory were each run on three plates, CD8 naive on two plates, and CD8 memory on one plate. Different laboratories and diverse techniques were used to prepare libraries and sequence TCR repertoires, to increase sequencing depth and limit assay-specific biases. Blood TCR repertoires of four to six healthy adults were deeply sequenced to estimate repertoire size and the extent of clonotype sharing between individuals. Leukapheresis yielded between about 0.8 and 8.9 billion PBMCs per donor. Results the study describes overall, beyond this receptor: Because the study included only a small number of donors, the genetic and exposure-history diversity represented was limited. Naive subsets generally had larger estimated clonotype richness than memory subsets did. Around 5% of naive CD4, 3% to 3.5% of naive CD8, 2.3% of memory CD4, and more than 0.35% of memory CD8 clonotypes were shared across several donors. Even with the large sequencing depth, rarefaction of the sorted-subset datasets indicated that sequencing was incomplete. Sampling was restricted to blood, and TCR repertoires in tissues likely differ from the TCR repertoires found in blood. Pairwise subsampling indicated that sequencing depth was expected to affect the degree of clonotype sharing among donors. Compared with non-shared clonotypes, clonotypes shared by all four sorted-subset donors had higher generation probabilities.

In the germline V gene, CDR1 corresponds to SQVTM and CDR2 to ANQGSEA. V lost 6 bases and J lost 0 bases, and the count of bases not matched to a germline gene is 9. The CDR3 numbers 15 residues from cysteine through phenylalanine. CDR3 DNA only is kept here, 45 bases in frame from base 1. Using the deep immunoSEQ assay, TCR CDR3 regions were amplified from genomic DNA by multiplex PCR. For each cell subset, the extracted genomic DNA was distributed evenly across all wells of several immunoSEQ 96-well plates, and each plate served as one replicate. For sorted subsets, each replicate PCR was loaded with around 200 ng genomic DNA, equivalent to 25,000 to 35,000 T cell genomes. The purified libraries were quantified using a Qubit 3.0 fluorometer, sized with a Bioanalyzer 2100, and then quantified again using the KAPA Library Quantification kit. Each immunoSEQ 96-well plate was sequenced on its own single-read 150-cycle Illumina NextSeq 550 flow cell. On the study's bioinformatics: Because the immunoSEQ output included only junctional sequences and no quality scores, the filtering could not be the same as the filtering used for full-length reads. To assign V/J genes and CDR3, sequences were annotated against IMGT germline references using PyIR, a Python wrapper for IgBLAST v1.9. Reads were removed for weak V/J assignments (E-value above 1e-6), missing CDR3, stop codons, out-of-frame junctions, or ambiguous translated residues. V3J clonotypes were defined by identical inferred V gene, J gene, and CDR3 amino acid sequence. The percentage overlap between two repertoires was calculated by dividing the number of shared unique clonotypes by the size of the smaller repertoire. Richness of each repertoire was evaluated using RTK rarefaction, the Chao1 estimator, and Recon v2.1 estimates of unobserved clonotypes. For all TCRbeta clonotypes obtained by the gDNA method from a few donors, generation probabilities were computed with OLGA. TCRdb took over this immuneACCESS table, retaining in-frame rearrangements with V and J assigned. Such tables are incomplete; in checked studies, under half of the missing clones stem from an unresolved V gene, and the remainder is unexplained. V, J and clone size are those of that table, while D and trimming were read from the DNA. For this sample the table gives around 1.6 million clones, of which 95% to 99% were detected only once. Approximately 0.45% of the sample comes from the top ten.

As to this clone: Its specific antigen is unknown. No qualities accompany the bases; no much larger clone lies one base away.

Donors were healthy HIV-negative adults with no recently reported acute infections or vaccinations. All donors were Caucasian adults living in Nashville, Tennessee, USA. CD4+ T cells were enriched through magnetic negative selection, after which naive cells were positively selected on CD45RA and the remaining negative fraction served as the memory subset. After blood collection by leukapheresis, PBMCs were isolated using Ficoll-Histopaque density gradient centrifugation and then cryopreserved in the vapor phase of liquid nitrogen. Analytical flow cytometry was used to check the purity and quantity of every magnetically sorted T cell population. Genomic DNA was isolated from each sorted fraction and quantified by UV absorbance on a Nanodrop 2000c.

The V and J segments used are TRBV29-1 and TRBJ2-3; the junction holds 7 bases that match TRBD2. The sequencing sample was made of naive CD4+ T cells sorted from blood. The cell subset or site label on this specimen signifies: CD45RA+ positively selected. The sequence was obtained from a young man in good health. In nucleotides, the sequence is TGCAGCGTCGGGTGGGTTAGCGGGAGCACAGATACGCAGTATTTT. It encodes CSVGWVSGSTDTQYF.